One sample yielded the 9 T cell receptor beta chains listed below, sequenced in a study of T cell clonotyping in hematopoietic cell transplantation. Time point described: recipient sample about 28 days before transplant, after cytoreduction. The repertoire was sequenced with immunoSEQ multiplex PCR; TCRdb's copy has only in-frame clones and lacks some. The table lists 65,000 to 80,000 clones, 90% to 96% of them singletons, with roughly 1.8% in the top ten. The starting material was peripheral blood mononuclear cells, obtained before stem cell transplant. The origin of the receptors is a woman aged 50 to 60 with acute myeloid leukemia. Some clones in this sample may be carry-over from other donors' samples.

This rearrangement joins TRBV6-5 to TRBJ1-2, with D perhaps TRBD1 (5 bases). Germline CDR1 MNHEY, CDR2 SVGAGI. Trimming shortened V by 7 bases and J by 4 bases, and 10 bases separated the two germline ends. The length of the CDR3 is 12 residues. The CDR3 DNA is TGTGCCAGCATTTCAGGGTCCTATGGCTACACCTTC. Translating it yields CASISGSYGYTF.

This sequence joins TRBV2 and TRBJ2-2, with D hard to call. V was pared by 8 bases and J by 5 bases, with 6 bases between. Per germline, CDR1 SNHLY and CDR2 FYNNEI. The CDR3 length is 11 residues. The CDR3 DNA sequence: TGTGCCAGCGGGCGAACCGGGGAGCTGTTTTTT. It specifies CASGRTGELFF.

This clone was detected only once. The chain couples TRBV30 to TRBJ2-3, with TRBD1 matching 10 bases. Per germline, CDR1 GTSNPN and CDR2 SVGIG (reference sequence). V lost 6 bases to trimming and J lost 4 bases; unmatched junction nucleotides: 7. This CDR3 has 14 residues. The CDR3 DNA sequence: TGTGCCTGCCTTGGGACAGGGGCTGCAGATACGCAGTATTTT. Translated: CACLGTGAADTQYF.

The CDR3, as DNA: TGTGCCACCGAGGGGGGTTCCCGATCTACCTACGAGCAGTACTTC. This codes for CATEGGSRSTYEQYF. The rearrangement joins TRBV10-3 to TRBJ2-7; either TRBD1 or TRBD2 may supply D (6 bases each). This CDR3 is built from 15 residues. Germline V gene sequence: CDR1 ENHRY, CDR2 SYGVKD. The ends were cut back, 10 bases at V and 2 bases at J, with 21 bases in the middle.

The gene calls are TRBV5-1 and TRBJ1-1; D possibly corresponds to TRBD1 (5 bases). Germline V lookup: CDR1 SGHRS, CDR2 YFSETQ. The V end was cut by 4 bases, the J end by 0 bases, with 7 bases between. The CDR3 is 13 residues long. The CDR3 nucleotides read TGCGCCAGCAGCGACAGCATGAACACTGAAGCTTTCTTT. Its translation is CASSDSMNTEAFF.

The V and J genes are TRBV7-3 and TRBJ2-1; TRBD2 aligns across 8 bases. This CDR3 is built from 16 residues. The germline CDR1 and CDR2 sequences are SGHTA and FQGTGA. V dropped 7 bases and J dropped 4; count of bases not matched to a gene: 12. The chain's CDR3 is CASITSGGPVYNEQFF. In nucleotides, the CDR3 is TGTGCCAGCATAACATCGGGGGGGCCCGTATACAATGAGCAGTTCTTC.

The genes are TRBV5-1 and TRBJ2-1; TRBD2 agrees at 7 bases. The V gene's germline CDR1 is SGHRS and CDR2 YFSETQ. V shed 2 bases and J 6 bases; nucleotides not matched to a gene: 8. The CDR3 totals 15 residues. The chain's CDR3 is CASSLYGGSLNEQFF. For the CDR3, the DNA is TGCGCCAGCAGCTTATATGGCGGGAGTCTCAATGAGCAGTTCTTC.

V is TRBV7-8 and J is TRBJ1-2; D is possibly TRBD1 (6 bases). Between the trimmed V and J ends, which lost 5 bases and 2 bases, there was a span of 12 bases. The length of the CDR3 is 14 residues. Germline-derived CDR1 and CDR2 are SGHVS and FQNEAQ. CDR3 loop: CASSLRQVNYGYTF. As DNA, the CDR3 is TGTGCCAGCAGCCTACGACAGGTGAACTATGGCTACACCTTC.

A few counts support this clone. The rearrangement uses TRBV19 and TRBJ1-5, with D perhaps TRBD1 (5 bases). Trimming took 8 bases from V and 7 from J, leaving 21 bases between them. The CDR3 extends over 15 amino acids. Germline-derived CDR1 and CDR2 are LNHDA and SQIVND (reference sequence). DNA for the CDR3: TGTGCCAGTGGGCGGGACTCCGGGCCCAGACAGCCCCAGCATTTT. Protein: CASGRDSGPRQPQHF.